These 8 T cell receptor beta chains were sequenced from one sample in a study of human T cells and chemical hapten exposure. TCRdb reprocessed the 5' RACE reads with MiXCR, giving one entry per CDR3 protein. The table records 130,000 or so distinct CDR3 sequences, 4.1% of them present only once. The authors' total RNA extraction used unfractionated whole blood. The origin of the receptors is a female donor in good health.

This clonotype was observed many times. V usage is TRBV7-2 and J usage is TRBJ2-5; tentatively, D is TRBD1 (6 bases). Germline V gene data show CDR1 as SGHTA and CDR2 as FQGNSA. Trimming shortened V by 4 bases and J by 5 bases, and 20 bases separated the two germline ends. The CDR3 totals 16 residues. Here the CDR3 reads CASSSGINRELETQYF. The CDR3 DNA reads TGTGCCAGCAGCTCGGGAATTAACAGGGAATTGGAGACCCAGTACTTC.

The V and J genes are TRBV20-1 and TRBJ1-5; TRBD1 agrees at 10 bases. V was clipped by 6 bases and J by 4 bases; unmatched bases: 6. The CDR3 is 14 amino acids. CDR1 DFQATT and CDR2 SNEGSKA come from the germline V gene (reference sequence). CDR3 sequence reads: CSATGTGVNQPQHF. As DNA, the CDR3 is TGCAGTGCAACCGGGACAGGGGTTAATCAGCCCCAGCATTTT.

This clonotype was counted many times. The chain carries TRBV10-3 and TRBJ2-3; TRBD1 aligns across 7 bases. The length of the CDR3 is 12 residues. CDR1 and CDR2 from the germline V gene are ENHRY and SYGVKD. The V and J ends lost 6 bases and 5 bases, in that order; junction bases with no gene match: 2. The DNA of the CDR3 is TGTGCCATCAGCCAGGGGGAAGATACGCAGTATTTT. This sequence encodes CAISQGEDTQYF.

This clonotype was picked up many times. This sequence joins TRBV5-4 and TRBJ2-5; 9 bases match TRBD2. The CDR3 runs to 16 residues. Germline values: CDR1 SGHNT, CDR2 YYREEE (reference sequence). The J segment lost 6 bases and the V segment lost 6 bases, leaving 15 bases of the junction unmatched. CDR3 DNA: TGTGCCAGCACCCTGGGGGGCGGGGGGGCCATACAGACCCAGTACTTC. Amino acid sequence: CASTLGGGGAIQTQYF.

Only a few counts were recorded for this clonotype. This chain links TRBV7-2 with TRBJ1-1; no clear D. Trimming shortened V by 7 bases and J by 5 bases, and 14 bases separated the two germline ends. The CDR3 is 13 residues long. Germline V gene data show CDR1 as SGHTA and CDR2 as FQGNSA. CDR3 protein: CASTPILGTEAFF. CDR3 coding DNA: TGTGCCAGCACCCCAATACTGGGGACTGAAGCTTTCTTT. The full variable domain, completed using reference TRBV7-2 and TRBJ1-1, is GAGVSQSPSNKVTEKGKDVELRCDPISGHTALYWYRQSLGQGLEFLIYFQGNSAPDKSGLPSDRFSAERTGGSVSTLTIQRTQQEDSAVYLCASTPILGTEAFFGQGTRLTVV.

This clonotype came up many times. This rearrangement joins TRBV12-3 or TRBV12-4 to TRBJ2-1; D ambiguous. This CDR3 is built from 11 residues. Trimming pared 3 bases from V and 6 bases from J, leaving 3 bases between. This CDR3 reads CASSFGNEQFF. In DNA form, the CDR3 reads TGTGCCAGCAGTTTCGGCAATGAGCAGTTCTTC.

This clonotype was observed a handful of times. The V gene is TRBV13, the J gene TRBJ1-2, with a tentative D call TRBD1 (5 bases). The CDR3 runs to 12 residues. Trimming shortened V by 2 bases and J by 7 bases, and 8 bases separated the two germline ends. CDR1 is PRHDT and CDR2 is FYEKMQ in the germline V gene (reference sequence). The CDR3 region is CASSLTGFGYTF. The CDR3 bases are TGTGCCAGCAGCTTAACAGGTTTTGGCTACACCTTC.

This clonotype was detected ten times or more. The chain carries TRBV6-6 and TRBJ2-3; D call uncertain. Trimming stripped 5 bases from V and 6 bases from J, with 9 bases between. This CDR3 contains 12 residues. Germline CDR1 is MNHNY and CDR2 is SVGAGI (reference sequence). CDR3 sequence reads: CASSPAEDTQYF. In DNA form, the CDR3 reads TGTGCCAGCAGTCCCGCGGAGGATACGCAGTATTTT.